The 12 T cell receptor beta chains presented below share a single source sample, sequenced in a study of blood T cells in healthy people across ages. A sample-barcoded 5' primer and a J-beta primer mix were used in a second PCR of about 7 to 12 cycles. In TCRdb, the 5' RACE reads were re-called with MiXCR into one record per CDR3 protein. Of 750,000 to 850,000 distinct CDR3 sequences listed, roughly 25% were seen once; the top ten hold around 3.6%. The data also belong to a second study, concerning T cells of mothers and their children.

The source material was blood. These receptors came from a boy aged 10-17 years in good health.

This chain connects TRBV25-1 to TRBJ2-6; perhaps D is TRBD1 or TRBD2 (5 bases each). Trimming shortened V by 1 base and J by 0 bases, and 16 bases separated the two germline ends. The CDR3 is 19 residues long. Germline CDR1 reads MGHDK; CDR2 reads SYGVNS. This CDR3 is CASSEFWDEEDSGANVLTF. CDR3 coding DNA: TGTGCCAGCAGTGAATTTTGGGACGAAGAAGACTCTGGGGCCAACGTCCTGACTTTC.

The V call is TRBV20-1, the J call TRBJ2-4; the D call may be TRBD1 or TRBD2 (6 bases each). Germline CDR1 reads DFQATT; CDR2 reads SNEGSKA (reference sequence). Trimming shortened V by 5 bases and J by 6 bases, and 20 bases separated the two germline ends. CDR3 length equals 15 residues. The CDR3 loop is CSAGAGGWMGNIQYF. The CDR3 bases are TGCAGTGCTGGGGCCGGGGGCTGGATGGGAAACATTCAGTACTTC.

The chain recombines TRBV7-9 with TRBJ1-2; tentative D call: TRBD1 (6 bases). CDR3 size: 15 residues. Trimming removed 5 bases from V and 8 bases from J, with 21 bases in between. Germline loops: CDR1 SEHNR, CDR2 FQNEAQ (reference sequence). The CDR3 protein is CASSDRQAQASGYTF. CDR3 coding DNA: TGTGCCAGCAGCGACCGACAGGCTCAGGCGAGCGGCTACACCTTC.

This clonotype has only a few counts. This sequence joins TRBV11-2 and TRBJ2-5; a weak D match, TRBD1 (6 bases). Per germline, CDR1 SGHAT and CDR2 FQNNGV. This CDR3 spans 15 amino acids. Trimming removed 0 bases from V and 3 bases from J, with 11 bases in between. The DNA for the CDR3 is TGTGCCAGCAGCTTAGATGGGGCAGGGGAAGAGACCCAGTACTTC. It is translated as CASSLDGAGEETQYF.

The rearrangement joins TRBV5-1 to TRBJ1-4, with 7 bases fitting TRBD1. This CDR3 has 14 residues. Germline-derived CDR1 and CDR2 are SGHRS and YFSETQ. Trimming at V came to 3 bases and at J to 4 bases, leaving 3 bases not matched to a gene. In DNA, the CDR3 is TGCGCCAGCAGCTGGGGACAGAATAATGAAAAACTGTTTTTT. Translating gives CASSWGQNNEKLFF.

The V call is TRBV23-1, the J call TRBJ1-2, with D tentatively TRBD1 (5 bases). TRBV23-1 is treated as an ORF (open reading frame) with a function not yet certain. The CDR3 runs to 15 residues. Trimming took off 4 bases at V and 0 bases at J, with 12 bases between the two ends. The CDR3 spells CASSPWDGSNYGYTF. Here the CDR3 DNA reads TGCGCCAGCAGTCCCTGGGACGGTTCTAACTATGGCTACACCTTC.

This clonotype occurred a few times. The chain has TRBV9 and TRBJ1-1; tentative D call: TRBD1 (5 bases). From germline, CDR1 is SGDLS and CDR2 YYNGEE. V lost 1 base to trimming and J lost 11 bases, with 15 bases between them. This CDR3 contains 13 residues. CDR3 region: CASSVIGLEGAFF. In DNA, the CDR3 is TGTGCCAGCAGCGTAATTGGCCTGGAGGGGGCTTTCTTT.

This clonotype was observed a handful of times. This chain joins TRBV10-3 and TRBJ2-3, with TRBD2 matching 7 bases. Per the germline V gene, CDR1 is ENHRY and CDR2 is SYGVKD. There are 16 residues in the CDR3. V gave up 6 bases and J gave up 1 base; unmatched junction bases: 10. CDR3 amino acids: CAISRGLVKGTDTQYF. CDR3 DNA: TGTGCCATCAGCCGAGGACTAGTGAAAGGCACAGATACGCAGTATTTT.

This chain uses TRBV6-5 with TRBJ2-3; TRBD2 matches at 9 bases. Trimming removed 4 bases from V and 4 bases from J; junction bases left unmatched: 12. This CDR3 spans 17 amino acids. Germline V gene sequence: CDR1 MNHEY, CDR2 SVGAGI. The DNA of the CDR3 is TGTGCCAGCAGTTGGAGTGGGCCAGCGGGAGGCGCAGATACGCAGTATTTT. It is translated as CASSWSGPAGGADTQYF.

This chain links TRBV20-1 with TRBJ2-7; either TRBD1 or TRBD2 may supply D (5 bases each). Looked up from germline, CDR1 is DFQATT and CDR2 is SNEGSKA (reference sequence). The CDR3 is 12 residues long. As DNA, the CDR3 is TGCAGCGCCAGAGGGGCGGTCTACGAGCAGTACTTC. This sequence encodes CSARGAVYEQYF.

Here the CDR3 reads CASSVGNKHTDTQYF. The CDR3 bases are TGTGCCAGCAGCGTAGGTAACAAACACACAGATACGCAGTATTTT. The gene calls are TRBV9 and TRBJ2-3; D is unclear. The germline V gene has CDR1 SGDLS and CDR2 YYNGEE. CDR3 length equals 15 residues. V was shortened by 0 bases and J by 2 bases, with 10 bases between the two germline ends.

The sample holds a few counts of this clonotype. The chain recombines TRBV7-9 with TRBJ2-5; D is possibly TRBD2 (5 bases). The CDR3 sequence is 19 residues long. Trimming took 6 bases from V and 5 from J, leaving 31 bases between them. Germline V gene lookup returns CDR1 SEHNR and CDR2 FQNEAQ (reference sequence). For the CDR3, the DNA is TGTGCCAGCAGTTTAATTTTGAAGGGCGAGGAGAGATGGAGGGAGACCCAGTACTTC. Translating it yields CASSLILKGEERWRETQYF.